This T cell receptor (beta chain) is drawn from a study of brain metastases from non-small cell lung cancer. The assay was immunoSEQ multiplex PCR, and TCRdb's table has in-frame clones only and misses some. The table has 3,000 to 3,500 clones, roughly 96% seen once. Sequencing was performed on tumor-adjacent normal tissue. This TCR came from a donor at least 40 years old with non-small cell lung cancer.

CDR3 in amino acids: CASTYTSGASYNEQFF. The CDR3 DNA follows: TGCGCCAGCACATACACTAGCGGGGCGTCCTACAATGAGCAGTTCTTC. The rearrangement joins TRBV5-1 to TRBJ2-1; the match to TRBD2 covers 10 bases. The CDR3 runs to 16 residues. Trimming at V came to 6 bases and at J to 1 base, leaving 7 bases not matched to a gene. Germline V lookup: CDR1 SGHRS, CDR2 YFSETQ.